This note documents a single T cell receptor beta chain sequence. This receptor's antigen is unknown. One base away there is no much larger clone; base qualities are not given. The V and J ends are trimmed by 3 bases and 4 bases, leaving 13 bases between them. Its CDR3 holds 14 amino acids, cysteine through phenylalanine. The sequence is cut down to CDR3 DNA, 42 bases in frame from base 1. Taken from the germline V gene, the CDR1 and CDR2 loops are ENHRY and SYGVKD. TCR CDR3 regions were amplified from genomic DNA by multiplex PCR using the deep immunoSEQ assay. Extracted genomic DNA from each cell subset was distributed evenly across all wells of several immunoSEQ 96-well plates, and each plate was treated as a replicate. Each replicate PCR for sorted subsets received 200 ng genomic DNA, equal to tens of thousands of T cell genomes. Purified libraries were measured with a Qubit 3.0 fluorometer, size-checked on a Bioanalyzer 2100, and measured again with the KAPA Library Quantification kit. Every immunoSEQ 96-well plate was sequenced on a separate single-read 150-cycle Illumina NextSeq 550 flow cell. The authors' analysis ran thus. The immunoSEQ output contained only junctional sequences without quality scores, so filtering could not match that applied to full-length reads. Sequences were annotated with PyIR, a Python wrapper for IgBLAST v1.9, using IMGT germline references to assign V/J genes and CDR3. Reads with weak V/J assignments (E-value above 1e-6), missing CDR3, stop codons, out-of-frame junctions, or ambiguous translated residues were removed. A V3J clonotype was defined by an identical inferred V gene, J gene, and CDR3 amino acid sequence. To compute the percentage overlap between repertoires, the number of shared unique clonotypes was divided by the size of the smaller repertoire. Three approaches were used to assess repertoire richness: RTK rarefaction, the Chao1 estimator, and Recon v2.1 estimates of unobserved clonotypes. For all TCRbeta clonotypes obtained by the gDNA method from a handful of donors, generation probabilities were computed with OLGA. TCRdb limited this immuneACCESS table to in-frame rearrangements with V and J called. A share of clones is missing; checked studies link under half to unresolved V genes, and the rest is unexplained. V and J calls and clone size are those listed in that table; D and trimming were worked out from the DNA. This sample is represented by a few million clones; approximately 93% of them were singletons. The top ten clonotypes cover under 0.45% of the sample.

This sample is drawn from a study of shared clonotypes between healthy human individuals (dated by TCRdb to about 2020). Looking at the study overall: The cohort included three men and two women between 18 and 49 years of age. For each donor, CD4 naive and CD4 memory were each run on three plates, CD8 naive on two plates, and CD8 memory on one plate. To estimate repertoire size and how much clonotypes are shared between individuals, the study performed deep sequencing of blood TCR repertoires from about five healthy adults. To increase sequencing depth and limit assay-specific biases, different laboratories used diverse techniques to prepare libraries and sequence TCR repertoires. Leukapheresis yielded between about 0.94 and 8.9 billion PBMCs per donor.

The donors were healthy, HIV-negative adults who had no recently reported acute infections or vaccinations. Every donor was a Caucasian adult living in Nashville, Tennessee, USA. CD4+ T cells were enriched through magnetic negative selection, after which naive cells were positively selected on CD45RA and the remaining negative fraction served as the memory subset. After blood collection by leukapheresis, PBMCs were isolated using Ficoll-Histopaque density gradient centrifugation and then cryopreserved in the vapor phase of liquid nitrogen. Analytical flow cytometry was used to check the purity and quantity of every magnetically sorted T cell population. Genomic DNA was isolated from each sorted fraction and quantified by UV absorbance on a Nanodrop 2000c. What the authors observed across the whole study: Only blood was sampled, and tissue TCR repertoires likely differ from those in blood. Because the study included a small number of donors, the genetic and exposure-history diversity represented was limited. Estimated clonotype richness was generally larger for naive than for memory subsets. Even with the large sequencing depth, rarefaction of the sorted-subset datasets indicated that sequencing was incomplete. Pairwise subsampling indicated that sequencing depth was expected to affect the degree of clonotype sharing among donors. Higher generation probabilities were observed for clonotypes shared by all four sorted-subset donors than for non-shared clonotypes. When a few donors were compared, the shared fraction of clonotypes was around 5.1% for naive CD4, over 3% for naive CD8, 2% to 2.5% for memory CD4, and 0.4% for memory CD8.

Input material: naive CD4+ T cells from PBMCs. The meaning of the sample's cell subset or site label: CD45RA+ positively selected. The rearrangement joined TRBV10-3 to TRBJ2-7, and the D gene may be TRBD1, 5 bases matching. The sequence was collected from a man in his late teens or twenties in good health. Some clones in this sample may be carry-over from other donors' samples. The DNA sequence is TGTGCCATCAGTGACGCAGGGCTCTCTTACGAGCAGTACTTC. This encodes CAISDAGLSYEQYF.